This TCR beta chain derives from a study of shared clonotypes between healthy human individuals. In the study overall: Participating donors consisted of two women and a few men aged 18 to 49.

The study, taken as a whole, reports: The study found approximately 5% of naive CD4 clonotypes shared across several donors.

This table comes from immunoSEQ multiplex PCR, and its TCRdb copy is limited to in-frame clones, with some not included. The sample yields 800,000 to 950,000 clones, about 96% seen once. CD45RO-negative, CCR7-positively selected cells formed the naive CD8 fraction, excluding terminally differentiated effector memory CD45RA+ cells. Germline assignment: CDR1 LNHNV and CDR2 YYDKDF (reference sequence). The length of the CDR3 is 20 residues. Unmatched junction bases numbered 18, after V lost 1 base and J lost 6 bases. As concerns this clone: Its matching antigen is unknown.

This sequence was found in a man aged 25 to 40 in good health. The chain employs TRBV15 and TRBJ2-2, with TRBD2 matching over 9 bases. The sample taken for sequencing was naive CD8+ T cells sorted from blood. CDR3 sequence reads: CATSRAPPRSSGIGAGELFF. CDR3 coding DNA: TGTGCCACCAGCAGAGCCCCACCACGGTCTAGCGGGATAGGTGCCGGGGAGCTGTTTTTT.